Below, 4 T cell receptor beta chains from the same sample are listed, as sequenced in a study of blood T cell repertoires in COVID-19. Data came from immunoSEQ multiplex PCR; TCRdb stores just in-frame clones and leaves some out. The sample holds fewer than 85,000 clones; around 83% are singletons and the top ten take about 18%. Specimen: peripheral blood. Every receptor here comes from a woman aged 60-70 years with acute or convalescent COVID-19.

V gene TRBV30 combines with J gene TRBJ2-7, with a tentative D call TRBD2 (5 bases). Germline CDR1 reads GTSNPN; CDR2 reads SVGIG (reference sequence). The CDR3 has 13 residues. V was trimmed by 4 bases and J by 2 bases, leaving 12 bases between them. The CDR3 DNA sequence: TGTGCCTGGATGCAAAGGACTGCCTACGAGCAGTACTTC. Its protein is CAWMQRTAYEQYF.

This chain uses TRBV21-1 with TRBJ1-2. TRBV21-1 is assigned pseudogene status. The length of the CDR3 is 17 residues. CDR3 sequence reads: CASSNPGREGQSYGYTF. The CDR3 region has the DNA TGTGCCAGCAGCAACCCCGGGAGGGAGGGCCAAAGCTATGGCTACACCTTC.

The chain's CDR3 is CSVQGFGDTQYF. The CDR3 DNA reads TGCAGCGTTCAGGGTTTTGGAGATACGCAGTATTTT. The V and J genes are TRBV29-1 and TRBJ2-3; D is perhaps TRBD1 (5 bases). There are 12 residues in the CDR3. Looked up from germline, CDR1 is SQVTM and CDR2 is ANQGSEA. V was clipped by 5 bases and J by 5 bases, with 11 bases between them.

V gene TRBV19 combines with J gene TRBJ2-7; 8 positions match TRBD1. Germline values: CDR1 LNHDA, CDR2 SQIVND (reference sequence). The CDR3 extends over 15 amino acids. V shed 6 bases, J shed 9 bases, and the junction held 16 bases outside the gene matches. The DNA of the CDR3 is TGTGCCAGTAGCCCTAGAGGGTACGACAGGGGCGGGCAGTACTTC. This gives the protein CASSPRGYDRGGQYF. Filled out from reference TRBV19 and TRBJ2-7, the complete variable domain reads DGGITQSPKYLFRKEGQNVTLSCEQNLNHDAMYWYRQDPGQGLRLIYYSQIVNDFQKGDIAEGYSVSREKKESFPLTVTSAQKNPTAFYLCASSPRGYDRGGQYFGPGTRLTVT.